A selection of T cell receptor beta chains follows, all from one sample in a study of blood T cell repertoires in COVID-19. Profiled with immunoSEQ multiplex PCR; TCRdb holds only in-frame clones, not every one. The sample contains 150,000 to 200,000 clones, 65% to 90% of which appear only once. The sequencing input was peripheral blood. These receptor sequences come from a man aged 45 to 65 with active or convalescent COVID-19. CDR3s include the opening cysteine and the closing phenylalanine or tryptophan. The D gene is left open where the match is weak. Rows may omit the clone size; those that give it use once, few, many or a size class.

TGTGCCAGCAGTGTCGCTACCTCACCGGGCACCTTC | CASSVATSPGTF | TRBJ1-2 | once | TRBV2 | 12 | -
TGTGCCAGCAGCCTAAGGACTAGCGGGGGCACAGATACGCAGTATTTT | CASSLRTSGGTDTQYF | TRBJ2-3 | - | TRBV2 | 16 | TRBD2
TGTGCTAGTGCCCACACGACTAGCGGGGGGCGGGTTCAAGAGACCCAGTACTTC | CASAHTTSGGRVQETQYF | TRBJ2-5 | - | TRBV12-5 | 18 | TRBD2
TGCGCCAGCAGTGAACAGGGTGGGGGCAATCAGCCCCAGCATTTT | CASSEQGGGNQPQHF | TRBJ1-5 | once | TRBV10-2 | 15 | -
TGTGCCAGCAGCCAACCAGGGGCGTATTATCATGGCTACACCTTC | CASSQPGAYYHGYTF | TRBJ1-2 | - | TRBV14 | 15 | -
TGTGCCAGCAGCTTGGTTGATAGCTCTGGGGCCAACGTCCTGACTTTC | CASSLVDSSGANVLTF | TRBJ2-6 | - | TRBV5-6 | 16 | -
TGTGCCAGCAGCCCCCCCGCGGGGCCGAGCTCCTACGAGCAGTACTTC | CASSPPAGPSSYEQYF | TRBJ2-7 | once | TRBV3-1/TRBV3-2 | 16 | -
TGTGCCAGTACCCCGACAGGGGGACTTCAAGAGACCCAGTACTTC | CASTPTGGLQETQYF | TRBJ2-5 | - | TRBV28 | 15 | TRBD1
TGTGCCAGCTCACCACAGGGAGGACCGAACACTGAAGCTTTCTTT | CASSPQGGPNTEAFF | TRBJ1-1 | - | TRBV18 | 15 | -
TGTGCCAGTAGTATATACCAGGGGGTGGCGTTCTTC | CASSIYQGVAFF | TRBJ2-1 | - | TRBV19 | 12 | TRBD1
TGTGCCAGCAGCCCCCGGGTTAGCGGGCCGTACAATGAGCAGTTCTTC | CASSPRVSGPYNEQFF | TRBJ2-1 | - | TRBV3-1/TRBV3-2 | 16 | TRBD2
TGTGCCAGCAGCCAAGAGCAGGGGCTAAGTGGAAACACCATATATTTT | CASSQEQGLSGNTIYF | TRBJ1-3 | - | TRBV3-1/TRBV3-2 | 16 | -
TGTGCCAGCAGCTTAACGGGACTAGCGGGAGTGACAGATACGCAGTATTTT | CASSLTGLAGVTDTQYF | TRBJ2-3 | - | TRBV7-3 | 17 | TRBD2
TGTGCCATCAGTGAGTCGCGGGGGAACGACAACTATGGCTACACCTTC | CAISESRGNDNYGYTF | TRBJ1-2 | - | TRBV10-3 | 16 | -
TGTGCCTGGAGTCCCCTTGGAGGGGCTGATGAGCAGTTCTTC | CAWSPLGGADEQFF | TRBJ2-1 | - | TRBV30 | 14 | -
TGTGCCAGCAGCTTGGCAGGAGGGTCTGGGGCCAACGTCCTGACTTTC | CASSLAGGSGANVLTF | TRBJ2-6 | - | TRBV5-5 | 16 | -
TGTGCCAGCAGTCCAGAGGGTATCTTTGGAAACACCATATATTTT | CASSPEGIFGNTIYF | TRBJ1-3 | - | TRBV28 | 15 | -
TGTGCCAGCAGCAAGGGACAGAAGAACACTGAAGCTTTCTTT | CASSKGQKNTEAFF | TRBJ1-1 | - | TRBV21-1 | 14 | -
TGTGCCAGCAGCACGACAGGGTGGAACACTGAAGCTTTCTTT | CASSTTGWNTEAFF | TRBJ1-1 | - | TRBV9 | 14 | TRBD1
TGTGCCAGTAGTAAAGCATTCGGCCGGGAGGGAAGTATGGAGCAGTTCTTC | CASSKAFGREGSMEQFF | TRBJ2-1 | - | TRBV19 | 17 | TRBD2
TGTGCCAGCAGTGAAGGTCAGGGATATGGCTACACCTTC | CASSEGQGYGYTF | TRBJ1-2 | - | TRBV2 | 13 | -
TGTGCCAGCAGCGCTTACGGACAGAACACTGAAGCTTTCTTT | CASSAYGQNTEAFF | TRBJ1-1 | - | TRBV7-3 | 14 | -
TGCGCCAGCAGTGGACTACAAAAAGAGACCCAGTACTTC | CASSGLQKETQYF | TRBJ2-5 | - | TRBV5-1 | 13 | -
TGCGCCAGCAGCTTGTTAACGGGGGAAAACTATGGCTACACCTTC | CASSLLTGENYGYTF | TRBJ1-2 | - | TRBV5-1 | 15 | -
TGCGCCAGCAGCCTCTGGCGGGGGGCTGGAAACACCATATATTTT | CASSLWRGAGNTIYF | TRBJ1-3 | - | TRBV4-3 | 15 | -
TGTGCCAGCAGTTTACCTGACAGTTATAATTCACCCCTCCACTTT | CASSLPDSYNSPLHF | TRBJ1-6 | - | TRBV28 | 15 | -
TGTGCCAGTACTCCATCAGGGGGGCGGGTCGTTCCGGGAAAAGCTTTCTTT | CASTPSGGRVVPGKAFF | TRBJ1-1 | - | TRBV19 | 17 | TRBD1
TGTGCCAGCAGCTTAGGATTACAGCAAGAGACCCAGTACTTC | CASSLGLQQETQYF | TRBJ2-5 | - | TRBV11-2 | 14 | -
TGTGCCAGCAGCCCACAAAGGGGGGGGCATCGAAGCTATGGCTACACCTTC | CASSPQRGGHRSYGYTF | TRBJ1-2 | - | TRBV21-1 | 17 | -
TGTGCCAGCAGCCCAACCGGGGTAGAGCAGTACTTC | CASSPTGVEQYF | TRBJ2-7 | - | TRBV14 | 12 | -
TGTGCCAGCAGTTTACCTACAGGGGTCACAAACTATGGCTACACCTTC | CASSLPTGVTNYGYTF | TRBJ1-2 | - | TRBV28 | 16 | TRBD1
TGTGCCAGCAGCCCCCTCCCTACAGGGGGCCGAAACACCATATATTTT | CASSPLPTGGRNTIYF | TRBJ1-3 | - | TRBV7-3 | 16 | TRBD1
TGTGCCTGGGGGGGCCCCTCCGGCTACACCTTC | CAWGGPSGYTF | TRBJ1-2 | - | TRBV30 | 11 | -
TGTGCCAGCAGTTACCTAGCGGATAGGGGCTCCTACGAGCAGTACTTC | CASSYLADRGSYEQYF | TRBJ2-7 | once | TRBV6-5 | 16 | TRBD2
TGTGCCAGCAGCTTTTTTCCTAGCGGGATTAGGGGGTACTTC | CASSFFPSGIRGYF | TRBJ2-4 | - | TRBV7-9 | 14 | TRBD2
TGTGCCAGCAGTTCCGGGGACAGGGCCTTAAGCTCCTATAATTCACCCCTCCACTTT | CASSSGDRALSSYNSPLHF | TRBJ1-6 | - | TRBV27 | 19 | TRBD1
TGTGCCAGCAGCTTGGAGGGGTACACCGGGGAGCTGTTTTTT | CASSLEGYTGELFF | TRBJ2-2 | - | TRBV5-5 | 14 | -
TGTGCCAGCACCCGACTAGCGGGAGGCGGGGAGACCCAGTACTTC | CASTRLAGGGETQYF | TRBJ2-5 | once | TRBV7-7 | 15 | TRBD2
TGTGCCAGCAGTGAATGGAGCGGGAGTAAGGTAGATACGCAGTATTTT | CASSEWSGSKVDTQYF | TRBJ2-3 | once | TRBV25-1 | 16 | TRBD2
TGTGCCAGTAGCAACCCCGGGCCCTCCTTTAGCGATGAGCAGTTCTTC | CASSNPGPSFSDEQFF | TRBJ2-1 | - | TRBV19 | 16 | -
TGTGCCAGCAGTGGAGGCCAGAACACCGGGGAGCTGTTTTTT | CASSGGQNTGELFF | TRBJ2-2 | - | TRBV2 | 14 | -
TGTGCCAGCAGCCAAGCCCGACTAGCAGGCGAGCAGTACTTC | CASSQARLAGEQYF | TRBJ2-7 | - | TRBV3-1/TRBV3-2 | 14 | TRBD2
TGTGCCAGCAGCCAAGATACTAGTCAAGAGACCCAGTACTTC | CASSQDTSQETQYF | TRBJ2-5 | - | TRBV4-2 | 14 | -
TGTGCCATCAGCCCAGGGGGAAGGACAGATACGCAGTATTTT | CAISPGGRTDTQYF | TRBJ2-3 | - | TRBV10-3 | 14 | TRBD1
TGTGCCAGCAGTTTAAAACCAGGGTTAACACCCCTCCACTTT | CASSLKPGLTPLHF | TRBJ1-6 | few | TRBV27 | 14 | -
TGTGCCAGCAGCCAAGATCCCAGGGGCGACTATGGCTACACCTTC | CASSQDPRGDYGYTF | TRBJ1-2 | - | TRBV3-1/TRBV3-2 | 15 | -
TGTGCCAGCAGCCTCGACAGCAATGAAAAACTGTTTTTT | CASSLDSNEKLFF | TRBJ1-4 | - | TRBV7-9 | 13 | -
TGTGCCTGGAGGCCCACTAGCGCGATCTCCTACGAGCAGTACTTC | CAWRPTSAISYEQYF | TRBJ2-7 | - | TRBV30 | 15 | TRBD2
TGTGCCAGTAGTATACGGCAGACTATTGAAGCTTTCTTT | CASSIRQTIEAFF | TRBJ1-1 | once | TRBV19 | 13 | -
TGCGCCAGCAGCTTGGTAGCAGGGGGGCACACTGAAGCTTTCTTT | CASSLVAGGHTEAFF | TRBJ1-1 | - | TRBV5-1 | 15 | TRBD1